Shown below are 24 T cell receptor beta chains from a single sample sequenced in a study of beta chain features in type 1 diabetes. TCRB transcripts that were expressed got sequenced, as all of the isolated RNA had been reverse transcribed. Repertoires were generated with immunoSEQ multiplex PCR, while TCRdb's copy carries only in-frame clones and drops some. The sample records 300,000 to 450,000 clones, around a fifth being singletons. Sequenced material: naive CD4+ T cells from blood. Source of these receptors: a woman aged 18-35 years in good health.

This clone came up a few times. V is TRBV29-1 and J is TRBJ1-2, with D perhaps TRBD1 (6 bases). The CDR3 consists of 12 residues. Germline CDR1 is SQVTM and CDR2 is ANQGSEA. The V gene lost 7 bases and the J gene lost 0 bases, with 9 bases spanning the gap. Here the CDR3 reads CSAEGANYGYTF. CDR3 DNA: TGCAGCGCCGAGGGGGCTAACTATGGCTACACCTTC.

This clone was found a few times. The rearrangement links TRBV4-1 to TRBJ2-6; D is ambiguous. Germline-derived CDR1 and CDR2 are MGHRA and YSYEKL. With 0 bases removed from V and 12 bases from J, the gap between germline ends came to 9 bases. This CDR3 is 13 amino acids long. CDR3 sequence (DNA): TGCGCCAGCAGCCAAGAACCAGTCCCCGTCCTGACTTTC. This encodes CASSQEPVPVLTF.

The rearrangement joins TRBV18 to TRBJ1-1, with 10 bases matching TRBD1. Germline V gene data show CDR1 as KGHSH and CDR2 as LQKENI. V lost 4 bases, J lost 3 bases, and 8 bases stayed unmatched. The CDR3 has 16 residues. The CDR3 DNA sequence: TGTGCCAGCTCACTCCTCGGGACAGGGGCGGACACTGAAGCTTTCTTT. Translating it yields CASSLLGTGADTEAFF.

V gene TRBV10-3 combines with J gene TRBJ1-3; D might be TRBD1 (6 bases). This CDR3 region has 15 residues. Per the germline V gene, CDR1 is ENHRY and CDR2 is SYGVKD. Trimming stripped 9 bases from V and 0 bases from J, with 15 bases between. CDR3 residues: CAILQGSASGNTIYF. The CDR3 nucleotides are TGTGCCATACTACAGGGATCCGCCTCTGGAAACACCATATATTTT.

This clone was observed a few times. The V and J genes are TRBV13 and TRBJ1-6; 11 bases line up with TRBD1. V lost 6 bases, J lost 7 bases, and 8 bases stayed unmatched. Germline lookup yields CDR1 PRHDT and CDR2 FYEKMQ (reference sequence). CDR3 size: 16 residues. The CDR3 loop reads CASRLDRGLRNSPLHF. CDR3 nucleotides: TGTGCCAGCAGACTGGACAGGGGGCTACGGAATTCACCCCTCCACTTT. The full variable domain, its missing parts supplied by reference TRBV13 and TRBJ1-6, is AAGVIQSPRHLIKEKRETATLKCYPIPRHDTVYWYQQGPGQDPQFLISFYEKMQSDKGSIPDRFSAQQFSDYHSELNMSSLELGDSALYFCASRLDRGLRNSPLHFGNGTRLTVT.

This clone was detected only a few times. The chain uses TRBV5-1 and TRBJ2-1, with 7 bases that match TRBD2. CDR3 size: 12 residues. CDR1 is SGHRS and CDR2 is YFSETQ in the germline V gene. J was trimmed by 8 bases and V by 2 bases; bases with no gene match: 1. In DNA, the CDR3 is TGCGCCAGCAGCTTTCGGGGGGATGAGCAGTTCTTC. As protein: CASSFRGDEQFF.

Here the CDR3 reads CSVVQGPAFF. The CDR3 DNA sequence: TGCAGCGTTGTACAGGGGCCGGCTTTCTTT. The chain recombines TRBV29-1 with TRBJ1-1, with 7 positions matching TRBD1. With 4 bases clipped from V and 11 bases from J, the junction kept 4 bases outside the gene matches. Germline V gene lookup returns CDR1 SQVTM and CDR2 ANQGSEA. The CDR3 contains 10 residues.

The CDR3 spells CASSLIELQGGRDTQYF. Written as DNA, the CDR3 is TGCGCCAGCAGCCTCATAGAGCTACAGGGGGGGAGAGATACGCAGTATTTT. This sequence joins TRBV4-1 and TRBJ2-3, with D perhaps matching TRBD1 (8 bases). Between the trimmed V and J ends, which lost 4 bases and 5 bases, there was a span of 22 bases. The germline V gene has CDR1 MGHRA and CDR2 YSYEKL. This CDR3 is built from 17 residues.

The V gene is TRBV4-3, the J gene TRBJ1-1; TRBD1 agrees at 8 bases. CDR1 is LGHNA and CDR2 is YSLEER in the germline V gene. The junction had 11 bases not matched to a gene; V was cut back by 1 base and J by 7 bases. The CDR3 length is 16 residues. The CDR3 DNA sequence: TGCGCCAGCAGCCAAGGGGGCCCCGGACAGGGCCTTGAAGCTTTCTTT. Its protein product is CASSQGGPGQGLEAFF.

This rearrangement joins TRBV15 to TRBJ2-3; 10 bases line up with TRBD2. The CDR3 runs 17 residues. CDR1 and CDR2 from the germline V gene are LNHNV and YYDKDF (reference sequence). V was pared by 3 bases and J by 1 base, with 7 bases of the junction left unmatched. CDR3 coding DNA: TGTGCCACCAGCAGCTTTTCCGGGACTAGCGGCACAGATACGCAGTATTTT. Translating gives CATSSFSGTSGTDTQYF. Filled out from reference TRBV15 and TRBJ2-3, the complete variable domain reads DAMVIQNPRYQVTQFGKPVTLSCSQTLNHNVMYWYQQKSSQAPKLLFHYYDKDFNNEADTPDNFQSRRPNTSFCFLDIRSPGLGDTAMYLCATSSFSGTSGTDTQYFGPGTRLTVL.

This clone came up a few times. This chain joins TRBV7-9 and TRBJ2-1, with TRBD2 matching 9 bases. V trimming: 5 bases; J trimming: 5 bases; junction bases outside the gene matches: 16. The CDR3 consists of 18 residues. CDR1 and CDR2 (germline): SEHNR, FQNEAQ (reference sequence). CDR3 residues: CASSPNLLRGRVHNEQFF. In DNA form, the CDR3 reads TGTGCCAGCAGCCCGAATCTCCTACGCGGGAGGGTACACAATGAGCAGTTCTTC. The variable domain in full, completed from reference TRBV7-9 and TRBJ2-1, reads DTGVSQNPRHKITKRGQNVTFRCDPISEHNRLYWYRQTLGQGPEFLTYFQNEAQLEKSRLLSDRFSAERPKGSFSTLEIQRTEQGDSAMYLCASSPNLLRGRVHNEQFFGPGTRLTVL.

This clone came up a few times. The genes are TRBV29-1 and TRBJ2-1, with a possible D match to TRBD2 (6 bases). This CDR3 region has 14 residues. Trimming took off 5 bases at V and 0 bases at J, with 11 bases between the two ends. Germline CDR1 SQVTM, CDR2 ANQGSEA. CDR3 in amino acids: CSVSTGGSYNEQFF. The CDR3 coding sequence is TGCAGCGTTTCGACCGGGGGCTCCTACAATGAGCAGTTCTTC.

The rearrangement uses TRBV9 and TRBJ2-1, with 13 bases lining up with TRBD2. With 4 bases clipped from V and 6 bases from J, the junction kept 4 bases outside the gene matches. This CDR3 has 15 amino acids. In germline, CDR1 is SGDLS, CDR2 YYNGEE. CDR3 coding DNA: TGTGCCAGCAGCCCGGGACTAGCGGGGAGCAATGAGCAGTTCTTC. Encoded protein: CASSPGLAGSNEQFF.

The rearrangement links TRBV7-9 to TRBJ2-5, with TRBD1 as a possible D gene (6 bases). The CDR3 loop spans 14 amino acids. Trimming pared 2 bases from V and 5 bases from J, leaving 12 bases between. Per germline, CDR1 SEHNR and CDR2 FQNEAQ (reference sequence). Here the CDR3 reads CASSLPNQGETQYF. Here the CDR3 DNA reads TGTGCCAGCAGCTTACCTAATCAGGGGGAGACCCAGTACTTC.

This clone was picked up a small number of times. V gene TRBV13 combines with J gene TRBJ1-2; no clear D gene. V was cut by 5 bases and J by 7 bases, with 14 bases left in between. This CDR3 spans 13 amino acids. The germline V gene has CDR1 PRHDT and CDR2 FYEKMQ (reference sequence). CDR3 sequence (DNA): TGTGCCAGCAGCCTCGGGTCTACTCGTGGCTACACCTTC. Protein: CASSLGSTRGYTF.

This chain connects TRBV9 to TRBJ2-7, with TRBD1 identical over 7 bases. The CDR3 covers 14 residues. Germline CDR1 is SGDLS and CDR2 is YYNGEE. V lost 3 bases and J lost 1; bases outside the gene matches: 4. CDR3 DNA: TGTGCCAGCAGCGGGACAGGTCATTCCTACGAGCAGTACTTC. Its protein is CASSGTGHSYEQYF.

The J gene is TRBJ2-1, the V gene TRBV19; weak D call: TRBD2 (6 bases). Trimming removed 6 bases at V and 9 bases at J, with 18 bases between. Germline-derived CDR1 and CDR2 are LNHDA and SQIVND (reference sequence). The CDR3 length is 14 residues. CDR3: CASRSGRGYLEQFF. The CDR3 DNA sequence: TGTGCCAGTAGAAGCGGGCGCGGATACCTTGAGCAGTTCTTC.

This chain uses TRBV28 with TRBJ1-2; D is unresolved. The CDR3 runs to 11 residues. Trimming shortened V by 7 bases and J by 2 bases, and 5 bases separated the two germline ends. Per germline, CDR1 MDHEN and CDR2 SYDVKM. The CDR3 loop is CASTSNYGYTF. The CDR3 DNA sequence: TGTGCCAGCACATCCAACTATGGCTACACCTTC.

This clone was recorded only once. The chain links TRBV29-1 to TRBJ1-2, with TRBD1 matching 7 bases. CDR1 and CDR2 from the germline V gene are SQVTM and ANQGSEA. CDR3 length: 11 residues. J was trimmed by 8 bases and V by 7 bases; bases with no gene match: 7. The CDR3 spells CSARTGPGYTF. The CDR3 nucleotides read TGCAGCGCCCGGACAGGTCCAGGCTACACCTTC.

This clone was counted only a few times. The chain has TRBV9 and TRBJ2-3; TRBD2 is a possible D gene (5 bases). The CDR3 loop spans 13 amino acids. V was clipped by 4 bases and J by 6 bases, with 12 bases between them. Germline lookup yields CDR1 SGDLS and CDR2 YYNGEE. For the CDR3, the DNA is TGTGCCAGCAGCCCTCGGACTGTCGATACGCAGTATTTT. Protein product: CASSPRTVDTQYF.

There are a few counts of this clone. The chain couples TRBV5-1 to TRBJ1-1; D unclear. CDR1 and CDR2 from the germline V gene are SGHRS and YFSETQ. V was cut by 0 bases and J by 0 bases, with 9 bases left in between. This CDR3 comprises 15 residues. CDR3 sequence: CASSLGPGMNTEAFF. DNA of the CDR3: TGCGCCAGCAGCTTGGGTCCGGGGATGAACACTGAAGCTTTCTTT.

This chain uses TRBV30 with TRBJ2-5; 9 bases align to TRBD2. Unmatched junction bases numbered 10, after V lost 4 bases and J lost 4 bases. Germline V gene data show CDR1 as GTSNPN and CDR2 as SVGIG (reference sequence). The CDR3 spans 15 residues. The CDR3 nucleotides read TGTGCCTGGAACCCTCGCGGGAGGGCCCGAGAGACCCAGTACTTC. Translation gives CAWNPRGRARETQYF.

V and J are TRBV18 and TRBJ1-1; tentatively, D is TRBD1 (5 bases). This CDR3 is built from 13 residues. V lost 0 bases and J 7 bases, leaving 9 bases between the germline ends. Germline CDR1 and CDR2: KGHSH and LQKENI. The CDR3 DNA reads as TGTGCCAGCTCACCACCGGGGGAGGGTGAAGCTTTCTTT. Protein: CASSPPGEGEAFF.

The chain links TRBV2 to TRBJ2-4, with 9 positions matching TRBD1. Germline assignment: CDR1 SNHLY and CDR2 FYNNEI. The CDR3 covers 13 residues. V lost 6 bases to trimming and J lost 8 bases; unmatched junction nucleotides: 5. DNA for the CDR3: TGTGCCAGCAGAGGGACAGGGAGGGACATTCAGTACTTC. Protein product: CASRGTGRDIQYF.